Listed here are 16 T cell receptor beta chains from one sample, sequenced in a study of blood T cell repertoires in COVID-19. Sequencing used immunoSEQ multiplex PCR; TCRdb keeps in-frame clones, though not all of them. Here the sample spans tens of thousands of clones, approximately 88% being singletons. The sample comprised peripheral blood. All receptors come from a human donor with active COVID-19. The donor label of this sample is uncertain.

The V gene is TRBV6-4, the J gene TRBJ2-5; a possible D gene is TRBD1 (6 bases). Germline-derived CDR1 and CDR2 are MRHNA and SNTAGT. Trimming took 2 bases from V and 1 from J, leaving 17 bases between them. The length of the CDR3 is 17 residues. CDR3 DNA: TGTGCCAGCAGTGACCTCCCGGGACACAAGCCCCAAGAGACCCAGTACTTC. This sequence encodes CASSDLPGHKPQETQYF.

The chain is built from TRBV18 and TRBJ1-1; perhaps TRBD1 as D (5 bases). V shed 3 bases and J shed 4 bases, with 12 bases lying between them. This CDR3 contains 14 residues. From germline, CDR1 is KGHSH and CDR2 LQKENI. The DNA of the CDR3 is TGTGCCAGCTCACCGAATTTCGACAGCACTGAAGCTTTCTTT. Its protein is CASSPNFDSTEAFF.

The V call is TRBV6-5, the J call TRBJ1-1; 7 bases match TRBD1. With 2 bases clipped from V and 7 bases from J, the junction kept 4 bases outside the gene matches. CDR1 is MNHEY and CDR2 is SVGAGI in the germline V gene. The CDR3 has 13 amino acids. The DNA of the CDR3 is TGTGCCAGCAGTTACGACAGGGTAGGTGAAGCTTTCTTT. This codes for CASSYDRVGEAFF.

This chain links TRBV29-1 with TRBJ1-1; no definite D call. The CDR3 loop spans 14 amino acids. Trimming shortened V by 4 bases and J by 1 base, and 13 bases separated the two germline ends. Germline loops: CDR1 SQVTM, CDR2 ANQGSEA. The CDR3 nucleotides are TGCAGCGTTGGCCCATCGTCCAGGAACACTGAAGCTTTCTTT. This translates into CSVGPSSRNTEAFF.

The chain has TRBV24-1 and TRBJ2-1; 8 bases agree with TRBD2. The V gene end was trimmed by 7 bases and the J gene end by 3 bases; junction bases not matched to a gene: 4. CDR1 is KGHDR and CDR2 is SFDVKD in the germline V gene. The CDR3 runs 14 residues. CDR3 coding DNA: TGTGCCACCAGAGGGACTAGTGACTACAATGAGCAGTTCTTC. This codes for CATRGTSDYNEQFF.

The chain couples TRBV15 to TRBJ2-1; TRBD1 is a possible D gene (6 bases). The CDR3 extends over 13 amino acids. Germline CDR1 is LNHNV and CDR2 is YYDKDF (reference sequence). The V and J ends lost 5 bases and 6 bases respectively, with 11 bases between them. CDR3: CATSGQRLNEQFF. Written as DNA, the CDR3 is TGTGCCACCAGCGGACAGAGACTCAATGAGCAGTTCTTC.

The V call is TRBV5-1, the J call TRBJ2-7; 11 bases are shared with TRBD2. The CDR3 spans 15 residues. Trimming removed 1 base from V and 7 bases from J; junction bases left unmatched: 7. Germline loops: CDR1 SGHRS, CDR2 YFSETQ. The CDR3 DNA is TGCGCCAGCAGCTTGAGGACTAGCGGGCCGGGGGAGCAGTACTTC. Translating gives CASSLRTSGPGEQYF. The full variable domain, in which reference TRBV5-1 and TRBJ2-7 provide the parts outside the CDR3, is KAGVTQTPRYLIKTRGQQVTLSCSPISGHRSVSWYQQTPGQGLQFLFEYFSETQRNKGNFPGRFSGRQFSNSRSEMNVSTLELGDSALYLCASSLRTSGPGEQYFGPGTRLTVT.

The gene calls are TRBV4-2 and TRBJ1-1; TRBD1 agrees at 9 bases. Germline CDR1 reads LGHNA; CDR2 reads YNFKEQ. The CDR3 extends over 16 amino acids. The V segment lost 0 bases and the J segment 4 bases; nucleotides outside the gene matches: 6. CDR3 nucleotides: TGTGCCAGCAGCCAAGACGCCGGGACAGGGAGCACTGAAGCTTTCTTT. Residues: CASSQDAGTGSTEAFF.

This chain links TRBV6-5 with TRBJ1-2; D remains unclear. The CDR3 covers 14 residues. CDR1 and CDR2 (germline): MNHEY, SVGAGI. The V end lost 5 bases, the J end lost 2 bases, and 12 bases lay between the germline ends. The CDR3 sequence is CASSTLGLNYGYTF. The CDR3 bases are TGTGCCAGCAGTACATTAGGACTGAACTATGGCTACACCTTC.

The chain combines TRBV2 with TRBJ1-5, with 10 bases matching TRBD1. Germline V lookup: CDR1 SNHLY, CDR2 FYNNEI. After removal of 8 bases from V and 6 bases from J, the junction contained 7 bases not matched to a gene. CDR3 length equals 14 residues. The CDR3 DNA is TGTGCCAGCCGATGGGACAGGGGAAGTCAGCCCCAGCATTTT. Translating it yields CASRWDRGSQPQHF.

The chain links TRBV7-9 to TRBJ2-7; no clear D. There are 12 residues in the CDR3. Germline V gene sequence: CDR1 SEHNR, CDR2 FQNEAQ (reference sequence). V lost 3 bases, J lost 2 bases, and 5 bases lay in between. As DNA, the CDR3 is TGTGCCAGCAGCTTGAGTACCTACGAGCAGTACTTC. This codes for CASSLSTYEQYF.

The rearrangement uses TRBV19 and TRBJ1-1; D is possibly TRBD1 (6 bases). CDR3 length: 13 amino acids. From germline, CDR1 is LNHDA and CDR2 SQIVND (reference sequence). Trimming stripped 8 bases from V and 0 bases from J, with 10 bases between. Here the CDR3 DNA reads TGTGCCAGTCGGGACAAGATGAACACTGAAGCTTTCTTT. Translating gives CASRDKMNTEAFF.

Here the CDR3 reads CASGQHTGELFF. CDR3 DNA sequence: TGTGCCTCGGGACAGCACACCGGGGAGCTGTTTTTT. The V call is TRBV19, the J call TRBJ2-2; 7 bases fit TRBD1. The CDR3 consists of 12 residues. The ends lost 11 bases at V and 3 bases at J; junction bases unmatched: 3. Per germline, CDR1 LNHDA and CDR2 SQIVND (reference sequence).

CDR3 sequence: CAWSVTGKTQYF. The CDR3 region has the DNA TGTGCCTGGAGTGTTACAGGGAAGACCCAGTACTTC. The chain couples TRBV30 to TRBJ2-5; D is perhaps TRBD1 (6 bases). V lost 0 bases, J lost 6 bases, and 8 bases lay in between. The CDR3 totals 12 residues. In germline, CDR1 is GTSNPN, CDR2 SVGIG (reference sequence). Full variable domain (remainder filled in from reference TRBV30 and TRBJ2-5): SQTIHQWPATLVQPVGSPLSLECTVEGTSNPNLYWYRQAAGRGLQLLFYSVGIGQISSEVPQNLSASRPQDRQFILSSKKLLLSDSGFYLCAWSVTGKTQYFGPGTRLLVL.

This CDR3 reads CASRRLAGSGDTQYF. Here the CDR3 DNA reads TGTGCCAGTAGGCGACTAGCGGGGTCCGGGGATACGCAGTATTTT. The chain links TRBV19 to TRBJ2-3; TRBD2 agrees at 11 bases. Germline V gene lookup returns CDR1 LNHDA and CDR2 SQIVND (reference sequence). The trim removed 6 bases at V and 6 bases at J, leaving 8 bases unmatched. There are 15 residues in the CDR3.

The CDR3 region has the DNA TGCGCCAGCAGCGTGTACCGGGACAGGGCCGCAGATACGCAGTATTTT. This sequence encodes CASSVYRDRAADTQYF. The gene calls are TRBV5-1 and TRBJ2-3; 9 nucleotides line up with TRBD1. V shed 4 bases, J shed 4 bases, and the junction held 10 bases outside the gene matches. CDR1 is SGHRS, CDR2 YFSETQ, per germline. CDR3 size: 16 residues.